The 17 T cell receptor beta chains presented below share a single source sample, sequenced in a study of response to subunit inactivated influenza vaccine. TCRdb re-derived calls from the RT-PCR reads in MiXCR, one entry per CDR3 protein. The sample consists of just under 550,000 distinct CDR3 sequences, approximately 20% of them appearing once. These data also formed part of another study, on T cells expressing NK-cell markers. According to that study: The authors generated TCR beta cDNA through 5'RACE template switching with UMIs.

This specimen was CD4+ T cells sorted from PBMCs, taken about 11 days after vaccination. The receptor source for this set is a man aged 50-60 years who received an inactivated influenza vaccine.

V gene TRBV9 combines with J gene TRBJ1-2, with TRBD1 as a possible D gene (5 bases). CDR3 length equals 16 residues. Trimming removed 6 bases at V and 6 bases at J, with 24 bases between. Germline V gives CDR1 SGDLS, CDR2 YYNGEE. The CDR3 coding sequence is TGTGCCAGCACCGCAACTAGAGGGTCGGACACTCATGGCTACACCTTC. As protein: CASTATRGSDTHGYTF.

This clonotype was counted ten times or more. This rearrangement joins TRBV5-1 to TRBJ1-2; 8 nucleotides agree with TRBD1. Unmatched junction bases numbered 5, after V lost 4 bases and J lost 6 bases. Germline CDR1 is SGHRS and CDR2 is YFSETQ. The CDR3 totals 13 residues. CDR3 sequence (DNA): TGCGCCAGCAGCCCCGGACAGGGTCATGGCTACACCTTC. Translating it yields CASSPGQGHGYTF.

V is TRBV12-3 or TRBV12-4 and J is TRBJ2-7; TRBD1 matches 9 bases. This CDR3 is built from 16 residues. With V trimmed by 4 bases and J by 0 bases, 7 bases remained unmatched. Written as DNA, the CDR3 is TGTGCCAGCAGTTCCTCCGGGACAGGGCGCTCCTACGAGCAGTACTTC. Protein: CASSSSGTGRSYEQYF.

This clonotype was observed a handful of times. The rearrangement joins TRBV6-1 to TRBJ1-2; D might be TRBD1 (5 bases). The CDR3 has 15 amino acids. Deletions cut 8 bases from V and 4 bases from J, with 20 bases between. Germline CDR1 and CDR2: MNHNS and SASEGT. The CDR3 bases are TGTGCCAGCGAACGGGGGTATCTGGGTCCCTATGGCTACACCTTC. Translation gives CASERGYLGPYGYTF.

The CDR3 DNA reads as TGTGCCAGCAGTTCCGCCTTGGGGCCCCTCCACTTT. Translating it yields CASSSALGPLHF. The chain links TRBV12-3 or TRBV12-4 to TRBJ1-6; D gene ambiguous. The CDR3 consists of 12 residues. V was shortened by 4 bases and J by 13 bases, with 11 bases between the two germline ends.

This clonotype was counted between two and nine times. The chain links TRBV19 to TRBJ1-5; TRBD1 aligns across 8 bases. The V and J ends lost 3 bases and 6 bases, in that order; junction bases with no gene match: 4. Germline V CDR1 and CDR2: LNHDA, SQIVND (reference sequence). CDR3 length: 14 residues. The chain's CDR3 is CASSMGQGAQPQHF. CDR3 DNA sequence: TGTGCCAGTAGTATGGGGCAGGGGGCTCAGCCCCAGCATTTT.

This clonotype was seen a few times. This chain uses TRBV24-1 with TRBJ2-3; TRBD1 or TRBD2 may be the D gene (5 bases each). Germline assignment: CDR1 KGHDR and CDR2 SFDVKD. V shed 0 bases and J shed 3 bases, with 12 bases lying between them. The CDR3 is 16 residues long. In nucleotides, the CDR3 is TGTGCCACCAGTGATTTGAGGGACGGTCGGACAGATACGCAGTATTTT. Encoded protein: CATSDLRDGRTDTQYF.

V and J are TRBV12-3 or TRBV12-4 and TRBJ2-5; weak D call: TRBD2 (6 bases). Trimming pared 1 base from V and 3 bases from J, leaving 9 bases between. CDR3 length: 14 residues. The CDR3 DNA sequence: TGTGCCAGCAGTTTAGGCGGGGCCAAAGAGACCCAGTACTTC. Protein: CASSLGGAKETQYF.

This chain joins TRBV7-8 and TRBJ2-6; D possibly uses TRBD1 or TRBD2 (6 bases each). The germline V and J ends were trimmed by 5 bases and 4 bases, with 15 bases remaining between them. The length of the CDR3 is 16 residues. Germline V lookup: CDR1 SGHVS, CDR2 FQNEAQ. The chain's CDR3 is CASSPKWGAGANVLTF. CDR3 sequence (DNA): TGTGCCAGCAGCCCCAAGTGGGGGGCCGGGGCCAACGTCCTGACTTTC.

The genes are TRBV7-9 and TRBJ1-2; a possible D gene is TRBD1 (6 bases). The CDR3 runs 13 residues. The V and J ends lost 5 bases and 4 bases respectively, with 11 bases between them. Germline values: CDR1 SEHNR, CDR2 FQNEAQ (reference sequence). CDR3 coding DNA: TGTGCCAGCAGCACACAGGGTATCTATGGCTACACCTTC. It yields the protein CASSTQGIYGYTF. The whole variable domain, filled in from reference TRBV7-9 and TRBJ1-2, reads DTGVSQNPRHKITKRGQNVTFRCDPISEHNRLYWYRQTLGQGPEFLTYFQNEAQLEKSRLLSDRFSAERPKGSFSTLEIQRTEQGDSAMYLCASSTQGIYGYTFGSGTRLTVV.

This clonotype was counted between two and nine times. This chain uses TRBV7-2 with TRBJ1-1; 7 positions match TRBD1. The CDR3 is 14 amino acids. CDR1 and CDR2 (germline): SGHTA, FQGNSA. V trimming: 5 bases; J trimming: 0 bases; junction bases outside the gene matches: 3. CDR3 bases: TGTGCCAGCAGCGCCGGACAGGTGAACACTGAAGCTTTCTTT. The encoded protein is CASSAGQVNTEAFF. Drawing the rest from reference TRBV7-2 and TRBJ1-1, the complete variable domain is GAGVSQSPSNKVTEKGKDVELRCDPISGHTALYWYRQSLGQGLEFLIYFQGNSAPDKSGLPSDRFSAERTGGSVSTLTIQRTQQEDSAVYLCASSAGQVNTEAFFGQGTRLTVV.

In its sample, this clonotype was seen a few times. The rearrangement joins TRBV7-9 to TRBJ1-4; perhaps TRBD1 as D (5 bases). The CDR3 is made up of 14 amino acids. V shed 1 base and J shed 8 bases, with 11 bases lying between them. Germline loops: CDR1 SEHNR, CDR2 FQNEAQ (reference sequence). The CDR3 is CASSLGGTREKLFF. The CDR3 coding sequence is TGTGCCAGCAGCTTAGGGGGGACCCGAGAAAAACTGTTTTTT.

This clonotype was observed at least ten times. The V gene is TRBV15, the J gene TRBJ2-5; the D is unclear. From germline, CDR1 is LNHNV and CDR2 YYDKDF (reference sequence). The CDR3 is made up of 12 amino acids. The germline V and J ends were trimmed by 3 bases and 1 base, with 3 bases remaining between them. The CDR3 sequence: CATSRGQETQYF. The CDR3 DNA sequence: TGTGCCACCAGCAGGGGCCAAGAGACCCAGTACTTC.

The rearrangement links TRBV20-1 to TRBJ2-1; 8 nucleotides align to TRBD2. The CDR3 spans 13 residues. Germline CDR1 reads DFQATT; CDR2 reads SNEGSKA (reference sequence). After removal of 3 bases from V and 5 bases from J, the junction contained 3 bases not matched to a gene. The CDR3 sequence is CSARTSAHNEQFF. In nucleotides, the CDR3 is TGCAGTGCTAGGACTAGCGCTCACAATGAGCAGTTCTTC.

About this clonotype: The germline gene is not matched at one end of the junction; a read error may be the cause. The chain recombines TRBV24-1 with TRBJ2-4; no definite D call. Germline CDR1 and CDR2: KGHDR and SFDVKD. The length of the CDR3 is 13 residues. The DNA for the CDR3 is TGTGCCACCAGTGCTACCCCGGGCCCCAGTTCCGACTTC. This gives the protein CATSATPGPSSDF.

The chain recombines TRBV18 with TRBJ2-1; 10 nucleotides agree with TRBD2. CDR1 and CDR2 (germline): KGHSH, LQKENI. With V trimmed by 0 bases and J by 0 bases, 2 bases remained unmatched. The CDR3 length is 17 residues. This CDR3 is CASSPPAGGSSYNEQFF. DNA for the CDR3: TGTGCCAGCTCACCACCAGCGGGGGGGAGCTCCTACAATGAGCAGTTCTTC.

The chain links TRBV7-2 to TRBJ2-3; unclear D gene. The CDR3 has 14 amino acids. V lost 5 bases to trimming and J lost 3 bases, with 12 bases between them. Germline-derived CDR1 and CDR2 are SGHTA and FQGNSA. The CDR3 DNA reads as TGTGCCAGCAGCCTAAGCCCCGAGACAGATACGCAGTATTTT. Its translation: CASSLSPETDTQYF.